This section outlines one T cell receptor beta chain sequence together with its context. Its antigen is unknown. These data belong to a study of T cells in Graves' hyperthyroidism and ophthalmopathy. The TCR beta CDR3 regions underwent amplification using RNA transcripts as the source. First-round RT-PCR of the TCR CDR3 relied on the HTBI primer set. From the multiplex PCR reads, TCRdb called clonotypes with MiXCR, one entry per CDR3 protein. The table has about 640,000 distinct CDR3 sequences, more than 20% seen once. The V gene's germline CDR1 is LNHDA and CDR2 SQIVND (reference sequence). The length of the CDR3 is 15 residues. V was pared by 11 bases and J by 1 base, with 10 bases of the junction left unmatched. Regarding the study as a whole: Among thyroid clonotypes expanded above 0.001, most also appeared in blood.

Researchers barred patients who had uncontrolled infection, other autoimmune disease, pregnancy or lactation. This clonotype was obtained from a man younger than 45 with Graves' ophthalmopathy. Sequencing was carried out using blood. The chain carries TRBV19 and TRBJ2-2, with 7 bases aligning to TRBD1. CDR3 DNA sequence: TGTGCCTCTAGACTGGGGGACAGGAACACCGGGGAGCTGTTTTTT. Translation gives CASRLGDRNTGELFF.